This T cell receptor beta chain was found in a study of blood T cell repertoires in COVID-19. Profiling relied on immunoSEQ multiplex PCR, and the TCRdb table lists in-frame clones only, not all of them. Of around 140,000 clones listed, 75% to 90% are singletons. The CDR3 totals 11 residues. The trim removed 5 bases at V and 8 bases at J, leaving 5 bases unmatched. From germline, CDR1 is DFQATT and CDR2 SNEGSKA (reference sequence). The TCR was taken from a man aged 65 to 85 who had recovered from COVID-19. The sample comprised peripheral blood. This sequence joins TRBV20-1 and TRBJ1-1; 7 bases agree with TRBD1. CDR3 DNA: TGCAGTGCTCCGGACAGGAGGGAAGCTTTCTTT. It yields the protein CSAPDRREAFF.